The 16 T cell receptor beta chains below were found in one sample sequenced in a study of T cells after yellow fever vaccination. TCRdb used MiXCR to reprocess the 5' RACE reads, holding one entry per CDR3 protein. This sample has more than 450,000 distinct CDR3 sequences, with around a fifth found just once. Sequencing used PBMCs, obtained less than 25 days after the first yellow fever vaccination. All receptors derive from a man aged 18 to 29 who received the YFV17D yellow fever vaccine.

This clonotype was seen only a few times. V usage is TRBV10-3 and J usage is TRBJ2-3; 12 bases are a match to TRBD2. With 6 bases clipped from V and 5 bases from J, the junction kept 6 bases outside the gene matches. The CDR3 runs to 15 residues. From germline, CDR1 is ENHRY and CDR2 SYGVKD. CDR3 amino acids: CAIRETSGGRDTQYF. Here the CDR3 DNA reads TGTGCCATCAGGGAAACTAGCGGGGGGAGAGATACGCAGTATTTT.

The J gene is TRBJ2-5, the V gene TRBV4-3; 10 bases map to TRBD1. V was pared by 0 bases and J by 2 bases, with 9 bases of the junction left unmatched. CDR3 size: 18 residues. Per the germline V gene, CDR1 is LGHNA and CDR2 is YSLEER. The CDR3: CASSQEGQGTVTQETQYF. DNA for the CDR3: TGCGCCAGCAGCCAAGAGGGACAGGGGACCGTAACTCAAGAGACCCAGTACTTC.

The CDR3 coding sequence is TGTGCCAGCAATAATACTGAAGCTTTCTTT. Encoded protein: CASNNTEAFF. The chain joins TRBV4-2 to TRBJ1-1; D remains ambiguous. Per germline, CDR1 LGHNA and CDR2 YNFKEQ. V was cut by 7 bases and J by 5 bases, with 5 bases left in between. The CDR3 spans 10 residues.

The V gene is TRBV12-3 or TRBV12-4, the J gene TRBJ2-3; a possible D gene is TRBD2 (6 bases). Trimming stripped 4 bases from V and 4 bases from J, with 18 bases between. CDR3 length: 16 amino acids. This CDR3 is CASSSFLAIGADTQYF. Written as DNA, the CDR3 is TGTGCCAGCAGTTCCTTCCTAGCGATCGGCGCAGATACGCAGTATTTT.

This clonotype was counted many times. The CDR3 sequence is CASSLVGGGDTQYF. CDR3 DNA sequence: TGTGCCAGCAGCTTAGTCGGCGGGGGGGATACGCAGTATTTT. The chain links TRBV7-2 to TRBJ2-3; 8 bases map to TRBD2. Germline V gives CDR1 SGHTA, CDR2 FQGNSA. V lost 1 base, J lost 6 bases, and 3 bases stayed unmatched. CDR3 length: 14 amino acids.

This rearrangement joins TRBV5-1 to TRBJ2-6, with 7 bases aligning to TRBD1. Germline CDR1 is SGHRS and CDR2 is YFSETQ. CDR3 length equals 16 residues. V trimming: 4 bases; J trimming: 3 bases; junction bases outside the gene matches: 7. CDR3 bases: TGCGCCAGCAGCAGCCCCACAGGGGTTGGGGCCAACGTCCTGACTTTC. This encodes CASSSPTGVGANVLTF.

The chain links TRBV12-3 or TRBV12-4 to TRBJ1-4, with D hard to call. V was trimmed by 1 base and J by 13 bases, leaving 10 bases between them. This CDR3 contains 12 residues. This CDR3 reads CASSLDGLRLFF. The CDR3 DNA sequence: TGTGCCAGCAGTTTAGACGGGTTAAGACTGTTTTTT.

This clonotype was recorded at least ten times. The V call is TRBV4-3, the J call TRBJ1-1; D is ambiguous. Per the germline V gene, CDR1 is LGHNA and CDR2 is YSLEER. The ends were cut back, 5 bases at V and 0 bases at J, with 10 bases in the middle. CDR3 size: 14 residues. The CDR3 DNA is TGCGCCAGCAGCAGGCAACATATGAACACTGAAGCTTTCTTT. Translating it yields CASSRQHMNTEAFF.

This clonotype was seen at least ten times. The CDR3: CASSTSGGAADTQYF. In nucleotides, the CDR3 is TGTGCCAGCAGTACCAGCGGGGGGGCCGCAGATACGCAGTATTTT. The V and J genes are TRBV12-3 or TRBV12-4 and TRBJ2-3; 10 bases are a match to TRBD2. V dropped 5 bases and J dropped 4; count of bases not matched to a gene: 6. This CDR3 spans 15 amino acids.

The chain combines TRBV13 with TRBJ2-7, with D tentatively TRBD1 or TRBD2 (5 bases each). CDR1 is PRHDT, CDR2 FYEKMQ, per germline (reference sequence). The CDR3 is 14 residues long. V was cut by 5 bases and J by 6 bases, with 17 bases left in between. CDR3 amino acids: CASSRRLRGREQYF. The CDR3 DNA sequence: TGTGCCAGCAGCCGCAGGTTGAGGGGACGCGAGCAGTACTTC.

The sample holds a few counts of this clonotype. The chain joins TRBV6-2 or TRBV6-3 to TRBJ1-5; TRBD1 matches 7 bases. CDR1 and CDR2 (germline): MNHEY, SVGEGT. This CDR3 spans 14 amino acids. With 5 bases clipped from V and 3 bases from J, the junction kept 4 bases outside the gene matches. The CDR3 reads CASSSGQDNQPQHF. DNA for the CDR3: TGTGCCAGCAGTAGTGGACAGGACAATCAGCCCCAGCATTTT.

The chain has TRBV18 and TRBJ2-7, with D perhaps assigned TRBD1 or TRBD2 (5 bases each). CDR3 length: 15 residues. The germline CDR1 and CDR2 sequences are KGHSH and LQKENI. Trimming removed 3 bases at V and 5 bases at J, with 17 bases between. CDR3 sequence: CASSPGRGGRDEQYV. In DNA form, the CDR3 reads TGTGCCAGCTCACCCGGTCGTGGGGGACGCGACGAGCAGTACGTC.

This clonotype showed up just a few times. The V and J genes are TRBV9 and TRBJ1-1; tentatively, D is TRBD1 (6 bases). The CDR3 contains 15 residues. Trimming removed 0 bases from V and 2 bases from J, with 11 bases in between. Germline assignment: CDR1 SGDLS and CDR2 YYNGEE. CDR3 DNA sequence: TGTGCCAGCAGCGTAGGAACAGGGATAAACACTGAAGCTTTCTTT. The encoded protein is CASSVGTGINTEAFF.

This clonotype occurred many times. This sequence joins TRBV7-2 and TRBJ1-4; possible D gene TRBD1, 5 bases. The ends were cut back, 5 bases at V and 8 bases at J, with 18 bases in the middle. Germline V lookup: CDR1 SGHTA, CDR2 FQGNSA. The CDR3 contains 15 residues. CDR3 loop: CASSPSQARGEKLFF. For the CDR3, the DNA is TGTGCCAGCAGCCCCTCACAGGCTCGGGGGGAAAAACTGTTTTTT.

The V gene is TRBV10-3, the J gene TRBJ1-1; D not certain. Trimming removed 6 bases at V and 3 bases at J, with 14 bases between. This CDR3 spans 14 amino acids. Germline V gene sequence: CDR1 ENHRY, CDR2 SYGVKD. The CDR3 region is CAIRKTPADTEAFF. The CDR3 nucleotides read TGTGCCATCAGGAAAACCCCAGCGGACACTGAAGCTTTCTTT.

The CDR3 DNA is TGTGCCAGCCTAACAGGGGATTGGGGCGGGGAGCTGTTTTTT. Its protein is CASLTGDWGGELFF. This chain uses TRBV2 with TRBJ2-2; 7 bases are shared with TRBD1. This CDR3 is built from 14 residues. Unmatched junction bases numbered 10, after V lost 8 bases and J lost 7 bases. From germline, CDR1 is SNHLY and CDR2 FYNNEI.